The 22 T cell receptor beta chains in this list originate from one sample, sequenced in a study of T-cell memory formation after mild COVID-19. TCRdb recomputed calls from the 5' RACE reads with MiXCR, one row per CDR3 protein. The data contain 550,000 to 600,000 distinct CDR3 sequences, less than 25% of them singletons. The sequenced sample consisted of PBMCs or a T cell subset sorted from them (not recorded which). These receptors all come from an adult woman who had mild COVID-19 (a few samples of this study predate the infection). Cell type and time point are not known.

This clonotype showed up just a few times. The rearrangement joins TRBV12-3 or TRBV12-4 to TRBJ2-7, with D tentatively TRBD1 (6 bases). The CDR3 runs 13 residues. V dropped 4 bases and J dropped 6 bases, with 13 bases sitting between them. CDR3 sequence reads: CASSSQDRREQYF. The CDR3 DNA reads as TGTGCCAGCAGTTCCCAGGACAGACGCGAGCAGTACTTC.

At least ten counts were recorded for this clonotype. The chain carries TRBV6-2 or TRBV6-3 and TRBJ1-1; D gene ambiguous. Germline V gene lookup returns CDR1 MNHEY and CDR2 SVGEGT. Trimming cost V 5 bases and J 5 bases, with 9 bases left between them. This CDR3 spans 12 amino acids. The CDR3 sequence is CASSRRGTEAFF. In nucleotides, the CDR3 is TGTGCCAGCAGTCGCCGTGGAACTGAAGCTTTCTTT.

Comment on this clonotype: A junction boundary mismatches the germline segment, possibly from a read error. The chain couples TRBV3-1 to TRBJ2-3, with D hard to call. This CDR3 has 15 residues. Germline loops: CDR1 LGHDT, CDR2 YNNKEL (reference sequence). The CDR3 DNA reads TGTGACAGCAGCCTGACTCCAAAGGGCACAGATACGCAGTATTTT. Amino acids: CDSSLTPKGTDTQYF.

In this sample, this clonotype turned up a few times. The rearrangement uses TRBV7-3 and TRBJ2-1; 12 bases map to TRBD2. Germline V CDR1 and CDR2: SGHTA, FQGTGA. This CDR3 is 14 amino acids long. The V gene end was trimmed by 5 bases and the J gene end by 8 bases; junction bases not matched to a gene: 4. The CDR3 sequence: CASSPTSGSHEQFF. CDR3 sequence (DNA): TGTGCCAGCAGCCCGACTAGCGGGAGTCATGAGCAGTTCTTC.

V and J are TRBV6-5 and TRBJ2-5; D perhaps matches TRBD1 (5 bases). Trimming shortened V by 2 bases and J by 0 bases, and 28 bases separated the two germline ends. Germline V gene sequence: CDR1 MNHEY, CDR2 SVGAGI. The CDR3 consists of 21 residues. The CDR3 DNA reads TGTGCCAGCAGTTACCACAGGAAAGCCTTTTCGCAGCCCCAGTACCAAGAGACCCAGTACTTC. Residues: CASSYHRKAFSQPQYQETQYF.

V is TRBV27 and J is TRBJ1-1; tentative D call: TRBD1 (5 bases). The V and J ends lost 2 bases and 3 bases respectively, with 10 bases between them. Looked up from germline, CDR1 is MNHEY and CDR2 is SMNVEV (reference sequence). The CDR3 covers 14 residues. CDR3 bases: TGTGCCAGCAGTTTAGGGGCGGATTACACTGAAGCTTTCTTT. Protein product: CASSLGADYTEAFF.

This clonotype was seen many times. The chain is built from TRBV7-2 and TRBJ1-5; D remains ambiguous. Germline V CDR1 and CDR2: SGHTA, FQGNSA. The CDR3 extends over 15 amino acids. Trimming removed 1 base from V and 6 bases from J, with 13 bases in between. The CDR3 is CASSLGLGRGQPQHF. CDR3 in DNA: TGTGCCAGCAGCTTAGGGCTGGGTCGAGGTCAGCCCCAGCATTTT. Full variable domain (rest looked up from reference TRBV7-2 and TRBJ1-5): GAGVSQSPSNKVTEKGKDVELRCDPISGHTALYWYRQSLGQGLEFLIYFQGNSAPDKSGLPSDRFSAERTGGSVSTLTIQRTQQEDSAVYLCASSLGLGRGQPQHFGDGTRLSIL.

The CDR3 nucleotides are TGTGCCAGCAGCTTAAACAGGGGTCCCTTTGACGAGCAGTTCTTC. Translation gives CASSLNRGPFDEQFF. The chain employs TRBV7-3 and TRBJ2-1; 7 bases line up with TRBD1. CDR1 SGHTA and CDR2 FQGTGA come from the germline V gene. This CDR3 contains 15 residues. The ends lost 1 base at V and 10 bases at J; junction bases unmatched: 10.

The chain links TRBV6-2 or TRBV6-3 to TRBJ2-7; TRBD1 matches at 9 bases. CDR1 and CDR2 from the germline V gene are MNHEY and SVGEGT. Germline trimming cut 2 bases from V and 5 bases from J; bases unmatched to any gene: 10. The CDR3 has 16 residues. The CDR3 here is CASSYPSDRGRHEQYF. The CDR3 DNA is TGTGCCAGCAGTTACCCATCGGACAGGGGTAGGCACGAGCAGTACTTC.

A single count supports this clonotype. The rearrangement joins TRBV20-1 to TRBJ2-7; 8 positions agree with TRBD2. V lost 1 base to trimming and J lost 6 bases; unmatched junction nucleotides: 14. This CDR3 comprises 16 residues. Germline V CDR1 and CDR2: DFQATT, SNEGSKA (reference sequence). CDR3 bases: TGCAGTGCTAGAGCTCCCGGCGGGGGGCTAGGGGGCGAGCAGTACTTC. This translates into CSARAPGGGLGGEQYF.

CDR3 DNA: TGCAGTGCTAGAGGGGACAGGGCCTCACCCCTCCACTTT. Its protein is CSARGDRASPLHF. The chain links TRBV20-1 to TRBJ1-6; 9 bases are shared with TRBD1. Trimming cost V 1 base and J 10 bases; bases outside gene matches: 2. Germline loops: CDR1 DFQATT, CDR2 SNEGSKA (reference sequence). The CDR3 covers 13 residues.

This clonotype was counted a few times. The V and J genes are TRBV6-2 or TRBV6-3 and TRBJ2-3; D possibly uses TRBD1 or TRBD2 (5 bases each). Germline CDR1 is MNHEY and CDR2 is SVGEGT. Trimming took off 7 bases at V and 4 bases at J, with 18 bases between the two ends. CDR3 length equals 15 residues. Here the CDR3 DNA reads TGTGCCAGCAAAGAGGGGTACGGCTACCCAGATACGCAGTATTTT. It specifies CASKEGYGYPDTQYF.

This chain joins TRBV13 and TRBJ2-3; D might be TRBD2 (6 bases). Germline V gives CDR1 PRHDT, CDR2 FYEKMQ (reference sequence). The CDR3 runs 15 residues. The V end was cut by 5 bases, the J end by 3 bases, with 15 bases between. The CDR3 region is CASSRVSGPTDTQYF. The DNA of the CDR3 is TGTGCCAGCAGCCGGGTTAGCGGACCGACAGATACGCAGTATTTT.

The chain carries TRBV6-2 or TRBV6-3 and TRBJ1-1; possible D gene TRBD1, 6 bases. This CDR3 region has 17 residues. Germline CDR1 MNHEY, CDR2 SVGEGT. The ends were cut back, 3 bases at V and 1 base at J, with 18 bases in the middle. CDR3 sequence: CASSYLTAGAPNTEAFF. The CDR3 region has the DNA TGTGCCAGCAGTTATCTCACCGCAGGGGCCCCGAACACTGAAGCTTTCTTT.

This clonotype was seen just once. The chain has TRBV5-4 and TRBJ1-2; 11 bases fit TRBD1. Trimming at V came to 2 bases and at J to 5 bases, leaving 5 bases not matched to a gene. The CDR3 consists of 15 residues. Germline V gives CDR1 SGHNT, CDR2 YYREEE (reference sequence). CDR3 sequence reads: CASSLYRDRGYGYTF. The DNA of the CDR3 is TGTGCCAGCAGCTTATACCGGGACAGGGGGTATGGCTACACCTTC.

The table lists this clonotype with a few counts. V gene TRBV5-1 combines with J gene TRBJ2-1; D might be TRBD2 (6 bases). In germline, CDR1 is SGHRS, CDR2 YFSETQ. CDR3 length equals 15 residues. Trimming removed 2 bases at V and 3 bases at J, with 12 bases between. The CDR3, as DNA: TGCGCCAGCAGCTTAGTGCGGGGCAACTACAATGAGCAGTTCTTC. Amino acid sequence: CASSLVRGNYNEQFF. Complete variable domain (other parts from reference TRBV5-1 and TRBJ2-1): KAGVTQTPRYLIKTRGQQVTLSCSPISGHRSVSWYQQTPGQGLQFLFEYFSETQRNKGNFPGRFSGRQFSNSRSEMNVSTLELGDSALYLCASSLVRGNYNEQFFGPGTRLTVL.

The chain uses TRBV6-1 and TRBJ2-2; 7 bases line up with TRBD1. CDR1 MNHNS and CDR2 SASEGT come from the germline V gene. V lost 5 bases, J lost 3 bases, and 3 bases stayed unmatched. The CDR3 contains 14 residues. The CDR3 region has the DNA TGTGCCAGCAGTTTTGACAGGGACACCGGGGAGCTGTTTTTT. Translation gives CASSFDRDTGELFF.

This chain uses TRBV20-1 with TRBJ2-7, with D tentatively TRBD2 (6 bases). The CDR3 has 16 amino acids. The V and J ends lost 0 bases and 0 bases respectively, with 15 bases between them. Germline lookup yields CDR1 DFQATT and CDR2 SNEGSKA (reference sequence). The CDR3 nucleotides read TGCAGTGCTAGAGATCTCGGGGGAGCCGACTCCTACGAGCAGTACTTC. Translating it yields CSARDLGGADSYEQYF.

This clonotype turned up a few times. This chain uses TRBV12-3 or TRBV12-4 with TRBJ1-1, with D unclear. The germline V and J ends were trimmed by 8 bases and 7 bases, with 14 bases remaining between them. The CDR3 runs 12 residues. The CDR3 nucleotides are TGTGCCAGCGAAATGGACGCGGGTGAAGCTTTCTTT. Its translation is CASEMDAGEAFF.

This sequence joins TRBV29-1 and TRBJ2-3; possibly TRBD1 for D (5 bases). The V gene lost 7 bases and the J gene lost 2 bases, with 13 bases spanning the gap. This CDR3 region has 13 residues. Looked up from germline, CDR1 is SQVTM and CDR2 is ANQGSEA. DNA for the CDR3: TGCAGCGAGACTTCAGGGTTCACAGATACGCAGTATTTT. It is translated as CSETSGFTDTQYF.

The V gene is TRBV5-6, the J gene TRBJ2-3; the D gene is possibly TRBD2 (6 bases). The length of the CDR3 is 16 residues. Trimming took 1 base from V and 4 from J, leaving 16 bases between them. Germline CDR1 SGHDT, CDR2 YYEEEE. CDR3 residues: CASSLRSGFRSDTQYF. CDR3 sequence (DNA): TGTGCCAGCAGCTTGAGGAGCGGGTTCAGGTCAGATACGCAGTATTTT.

This clonotype has more than one count but fewer than ten. This chain links TRBV12-3 or TRBV12-4 with TRBJ1-2; TRBD1 matches at 8 bases. V trimming: 7 bases; J trimming: 2 bases; junction bases outside the gene matches: 9. This CDR3 region has 15 residues. The CDR3 loop reads CASKRGQGRNYGYTF. The CDR3 nucleotides read TGTGCCAGCAAAAGAGGACAGGGCCGGAACTATGGCTACACCTTC.